These 12 T cell receptor beta chains share one sample of origin, sequenced in a study of blood T cell repertoires in COVID-19. TCRdb keeps only in-frame clones here, not all; method: immunoSEQ multiplex PCR. The repertoire consists of some 120,000 clones, with about nine tenths occurring once and the leading ten covering around 3.7%. What was sequenced was peripheral blood. These receptors were collected from a man in his fifties or sixties with active COVID-19.

This rearrangement joins TRBV30 to TRBJ1-1; D might be TRBD1 (5 bases). V was cut by 5 bases and J by 1 base, with 11 bases left in between. The CDR3 covers 13 residues. Germline V lookup: CDR1 GTSNPN, CDR2 SVGIG (reference sequence). The CDR3 loop reads CAWVGLTNTEAFF. In DNA, the CDR3 is TGTGCCTGGGTGGGGCTGACGAACACTGAAGCTTTCTTT.

The rearrangement uses TRBV9 and TRBJ2-5, with D maybe TRBD1 (8 bases). The CDR3 consists of 14 residues. Germline CDR1 SGDLS, CDR2 YYNGEE. The V end was cut by 3 bases, the J end by 4 bases, with 13 bases between. This CDR3 is CASSATGGAETQYF. CDR3 coding DNA: TGTGCCAGCAGCGCTACAGGGGGGGCAGAGACCCAGTACTTC.

The chain combines TRBV6-6 with TRBJ2-5; 7 bases match TRBD1. The germline gives CDR1 MNHNY, CDR2 SVGAGI (reference sequence). This CDR3 contains 19 residues. V shed 6 bases, J shed 1 base, and the junction held 20 bases outside the gene matches. CDR3 amino acids: CASSYTLTGLWGLQETQYF. Here the CDR3 DNA reads TGTGCCAGCAGCTATACCCTGACAGGGTTATGGGGTCTCCAAGAGACCCAGTACTTC.

In this sample, this clone turned up once. V and J are TRBV7-9 and TRBJ2-5; the D gene is possibly TRBD1 (6 bases). V lost 5 bases and J lost 7, with 11 bases in between. The CDR3 has 12 residues. CDR1 is SEHNR, CDR2 FQNEAQ, per germline (reference sequence). Here the CDR3 reads CASSQEQGTQYF. DNA for the CDR3: TGTGCCAGCAGCCAGGAACAGGGGACCCAGTACTTC.

The V and J genes are TRBV5-6 and TRBJ2-1; the D gene is possibly TRBD2 (5 bases). Germline CDR1 SGHDT, CDR2 YYEEEE. This CDR3 is 12 amino acids long. Trimming shortened V by 5 bases and J by 8 bases, and 11 bases separated the two germline ends. CDR3 nucleotides: TGTGCCAGCAGTCAGGCGGGCTATGAGCAGTTCTTC. Translating it yields CASSQAGYEQFF.

This sequence joins TRBV10-2 and TRBJ1-5; 8 bases align to TRBD1. Germline V CDR1 and CDR2: WSHSY, SAAADI. J lost 6 bases, V lost 5 bases, and 6 bases had no gene match. This CDR3 is built from 14 residues. The CDR3 loop reads CASSRTGRGQPQHF. The CDR3 nucleotides are TGCGCCAGCAGTAGGACAGGGAGGGGTCAGCCCCAGCATTTT.

This clone was recorded once. The chain uses TRBV7-3 and TRBJ1-2, with D tentatively TRBD1 (5 bases). The CDR3 consists of 16 residues. V was cut by 5 bases and J by 0 bases, with 16 bases left in between. The germline gives CDR1 SGHTA, CDR2 FQGTGA. CDR3 sequence: CASSPGGARANYGYTF. CDR3 nucleotides: TGTGCCAGCAGCCCGGGCGGGGCCCGCGCTAACTATGGCTACACCTTC.

The chain has TRBV6-9 and TRBJ2-5, with D uncertain. The CDR3 is made up of 12 amino acids. CDR1 MNHGY and CDR2 SVAAGI come from the germline V gene. V shed 8 bases and J shed 2 bases, with 9 bases lying between them. The CDR3 reads CASPFVQETQYF. The CDR3 DNA sequence: TGTGCCAGCCCATTTGTTCAAGAGACCCAGTACTTC.

The sample holds a few counts of this clone. J is TRBJ1-5 and V is TRBV3-1 (or the pseudogene TRBV3-2); the match to TRBD1 covers 9 bases. The CDR3 runs 18 residues. J was trimmed by 3 bases and V by 4 bases; bases with no gene match: 13. Germline values: CDR1 LGHDT, CDR2 YNNKEL (reference sequence). CDR3: CASSPRLGQGNSNQPQHF. CDR3 sequence (DNA): TGTGCCAGCAGCCCAAGATTAGGACAGGGGAATTCCAATCAGCCCCAGCATTTT.

The genes are TRBV9 and TRBJ2-6; 8 bases match TRBD2. V lost 4 bases, J lost 2 bases, and 5 bases stayed unmatched. The length of the CDR3 is 16 residues. Per germline, CDR1 SGDLS and CDR2 YYNGEE. DNA for the CDR3: TGTGCCAGCAGCTTAGGAGCGGGAGCTGGGGCCAACGTCCTGACTTTC. This sequence encodes CASSLGAGAGANVLTF.

This chain joins TRBV24-1 and TRBJ2-4; the D gene is possibly TRBD1 (5 bases). In germline, CDR1 is KGHDR, CDR2 SFDVKD. Trimming stripped 2 bases from V and 0 bases from J, with 10 bases between. This CDR3 is 16 amino acids long. The CDR3 nucleotides read TGTGCCACCAGTGATTCGACAGCCGGAGCCAAAAACATTCAGTACTTC. Amino acids: CATSDSTAGAKNIQYF.

This clone showed up just a few times. The V call is TRBV4-1, the J call TRBJ2-5, with a weak D call TRBD2 (5 bases). With 3 bases removed from V and 5 bases from J, the gap between germline ends came to 31 bases. Germline V gives CDR1 MGHRA, CDR2 YSYEKL. This CDR3 has 20 residues. This CDR3 reads CASSHRGGSKQNRDRETQYF. The CDR3 DNA is TGCGCCAGCAGCCACCGAGGAGGTTCAAAGCAGAATAGGGATAGGGAGACCCAGTACTTC.